The rows below give T cell receptor beta chains drawn from one sample of a study of somatic mutations in cytotoxic T cells in rheumatoid arthritis. Data came from immunoSEQ multiplex PCR; TCRdb stores just in-frame clones and leaves some out. The sample includes some 27,000 clones, roughly 80% of them seen just once. Sequencing was carried out using CD8+ T cells sorted from blood. These receptors all stem from a woman under 30 in good health. CDR3s include the opening cysteine and the closing phenylalanine or tryptophan. The order of the fields is clone size, J gene, D gene, V gene, CDR3 DNA, CDR3 protein. A D gene is named only where the DNA matches it firmly. Clone size is given for some rows only: seen once, a few or many times, or a class if the clone is expanded.

clone_size: once; j_call: TRBJ2-1; d_call: TRBD2; v_call: TRBV11-2; cdr3_nt: TGTGCCAGCAGTTTCGCCACTAAACTAGCGGGAATCTACAATGAGCAGTTCTTC; cdr3_aa: CASSFATKLAGIYNEQFF
clone_size: .; j_call: TRBJ1-1; d_call: .; v_call: TRBV4-1; cdr3_nt: TGCGCCGTCTCTCGGGGCCCAAACACTGAAGCTTTCTTT; cdr3_aa: CAVSRGPNTEAFF
clone_size: .; j_call: TRBJ2-1; d_call: .; v_call: TRBV2; cdr3_nt: TGTGCCATCTCCGCCGGCGGTGCTAATGAGCAGTTCTTC; cdr3_aa: CAISAGGANEQFF
clone_size: .; j_call: TRBJ2-7; d_call: .; v_call: TRBV27; cdr3_nt: TGTGCCAGCAGTTTATCGGGGCCCTACGAGCAGTACTTC; cdr3_aa: CASSLSGPYEQYF
clone_size: .; j_call: TRBJ1-1; d_call: .; v_call: TRBV2; cdr3_nt: TGTGCCAGCGGCCCGTGGGACACTGAAGCTTTCTTT; cdr3_aa: CASGPWDTEAFF
clone_size: .; j_call: TRBJ2-1; d_call: .; v_call: TRBV10-3; cdr3_nt: TGTGCCATCAGTGAGTCGATAGTTAACAATGAGCAGTTCTTC; cdr3_aa: CAISESIVNNEQFF
clone_size: .; j_call: TRBJ1-3; d_call: TRBD1; v_call: TRBV28; cdr3_nt: TGTGCCAGCAAAGACAGGGGCTCTGGAAACACCATATATTTT; cdr3_aa: CASKDRGSGNTIYF
clone_size: .; j_call: TRBJ2-1; d_call: .; v_call: TRBV27; cdr3_nt: TGTGCCAGTACAGTAGCCGGGCCATACAATGAGCAGTTCTTC; cdr3_aa: CASTVAGPYNEQFF
clone_size: .; j_call: TRBJ1-2; d_call: TRBD1; v_call: TRBV27; cdr3_nt: TGTGCCAGCAGTACAGTGACAGGGCAGGAAGGCTACACCTTC; cdr3_aa: CASSTVTGQEGYTF
clone_size: .; j_call: TRBJ2-7; d_call: .; v_call: TRBV7-9; cdr3_nt: TGTGCCAGCAGCTTCCAGGGGCGGTCCTACGAGCAGTACTTC; cdr3_aa: CASSFQGRSYEQYF
clone_size: .; j_call: TRBJ2-7; d_call: .; v_call: TRBV11-2; cdr3_nt: TGTGCCAGCAGCTTAGTCGGGGGCGCGGGCTACGAGCAGTACTTC; cdr3_aa: CASSLVGGAGYEQYF
clone_size: .; j_call: TRBJ2-7; d_call: .; v_call: TRBV7-7; cdr3_nt: TGTGCCAGCAGCTTAGGGTCGGGCTACGAGCAGTACTTC; cdr3_aa: CASSLGSGYEQYF
clone_size: .; j_call: TRBJ1-3; d_call: .; v_call: TRBV28; cdr3_nt: TGTGCCAGCAGTTTAAACATCGGAAACACCATATATTTT; cdr3_aa: CASSLNIGNTIYF
clone_size: .; j_call: TRBJ2-6; d_call: .; v_call: TRBV4-1; cdr3_nt: TGCGCCAGCAGTCGAGAAGACAGCTCTGGGGCCAACGTCCTGACTTTC; cdr3_aa: CASSREDSSGANVLTF
clone_size: once; j_call: TRBJ1-1; d_call: .; v_call: TRBV6-1; cdr3_nt: TGTGCCAGCAGTGAAGCCTGGGCGGGCACTGAAGCTTTCTTT; cdr3_aa: CASSEAWAGTEAFF
clone_size: few; j_call: TRBJ2-7; d_call: TRBD2; v_call: TRBV7-8; cdr3_nt: TGTGCCAGCAGCTTGGGACTAGAGGTCGTCGAGCAGTACTTC; cdr3_aa: CASSLGLEVVEQYF
clone_size: .; j_call: TRBJ1-1; d_call: .; v_call: TRBV5-6; cdr3_nt: TGTGCCAGCAGTTTCGGTTCGAACACTGAAGCTTTCTTT; cdr3_aa: CASSFGSNTEAFF
clone_size: .; j_call: TRBJ1-2; d_call: .; v_call: TRBV27; cdr3_nt: TGTGCCAGCAGCCCCGGGGCGGATGGCTACACCTTC; cdr3_aa: CASSPGADGYTF
clone_size: .; j_call: TRBJ1-2; d_call: .; v_call: TRBV29-1; cdr3_nt: TGCAGCGTCGACAGCGGGATTTTTGGCTACACCTTC; cdr3_aa: CSVDSGIFGYTF
clone_size: .; j_call: TRBJ1-5; d_call: .; v_call: TRBV28; cdr3_nt: TGTGCCAGCAGCCAAGGACGAATGGGGATTCAGCCCCAGCATTTT; cdr3_aa: CASSQGRMGIQPQHF
clone_size: .; j_call: TRBJ1-5; d_call: .; v_call: TRBV28; cdr3_nt: TGTGCCAGCAGTTTAGGCCAGCGAGATAATAGCAATCAGCCCCAGCATTTT; cdr3_aa: CASSLGQRDNSNQPQHF
clone_size: .; j_call: TRBJ1-1; d_call: .; v_call: TRBV5-5; cdr3_nt: TGTGCCAGCAGCTTGCACCCCTCGAACACTGAAGCTTTCTTT; cdr3_aa: CASSLHPSNTEAFF
clone_size: .; j_call: TRBJ2-1; d_call: .; v_call: TRBV2; cdr3_nt: TGTGCCAGCGGCCGGGGCCCTTACAATGAGCAGTTCTTC; cdr3_aa: CASGRGPYNEQFF
clone_size: .; j_call: TRBJ1-2; d_call: .; v_call: TRBV6-5; cdr3_nt: TGTGCCAGCAGTTACTCCGGAACAAAGAGCTATGGCTACACCTTC; cdr3_aa: CASSYSGTKSYGYTF
clone_size: .; j_call: TRBJ2-3; d_call: TRBD1; v_call: TRBV29-1; cdr3_nt: TGCAGCGTTGAAGGCCTGACAGGGACAGATACGCAGTATTTT; cdr3_aa: CSVEGLTGTDTQYF
clone_size: .; j_call: TRBJ2-7; d_call: .; v_call: TRBV6-6; cdr3_nt: TGTGCCAGCAGTTTCGGCAACTCCTACGAGCAGTACTTC; cdr3_aa: CASSFGNSYEQYF
clone_size: .; j_call: TRBJ2-2; d_call: .; v_call: TRBV6-4; cdr3_nt: TGTGCCAGCAGTGACAGAACCACCGGGGAGCTGTTTTTT; cdr3_aa: CASSDRTTGELFF
clone_size: once; j_call: TRBJ1-1; d_call: .; v_call: TRBV5-6; cdr3_nt: TGTGCCAGCAGCTTGGGGCGTGAAGCTTTCTTT; cdr3_aa: CASSLGREAFF
clone_size: once; j_call: TRBJ1-1; d_call: .; v_call: TRBV28; cdr3_nt: TGTGCCAGCATGTTAGGCAGGCGCGATATGAACACTGAAGCTTTCTTT; cdr3_aa: CASMLGRRDMNTEAFF
clone_size: .; j_call: TRBJ1-1; d_call: .; v_call: TRBV2; cdr3_nt: TGTGCCAGCAGTTCCCCACGAGGAGCTTTCTTT; cdr3_aa: CASSSPRGAFF
clone_size: .; j_call: TRBJ2-7; d_call: .; v_call: TRBV5-8; cdr3_nt: TGTGCCAGCACCTTACAGGGCTCCTACGAGCAGTACTTC; cdr3_aa: CASTLQGSYEQYF
clone_size: few; j_call: TRBJ2-7; d_call: .; v_call: TRBV4-1; cdr3_nt: TGCGCCAGCAGCCAGGGACCCGGCGAGCAGTACTTC; cdr3_aa: CASSQGPGEQYF
clone_size: .; j_call: TRBJ1-1; d_call: .; v_call: TRBV9; cdr3_nt: TGTGCCAGCAGCGTAGAGGGGAACACTGAAGCTTTCTTT; cdr3_aa: CASSVEGNTEAFF
clone_size: .; j_call: TRBJ1-1; d_call: .; v_call: TRBV25-1; cdr3_nt: TGTGCCAGCAACGCTGGGAACACTGAAGCTTTCTTT; cdr3_aa: CASNAGNTEAFF
clone_size: .; j_call: TRBJ1-5; d_call: .; v_call: TRBV4-1; cdr3_nt: TGCGCCAGCAGCCAAGCCTACAGGGGCAATCAGCCCCAGCATTTT; cdr3_aa: CASSQAYRGNQPQHF
clone_size: .; j_call: TRBJ2-2; d_call: TRBD1; v_call: TRBV11-2; cdr3_nt: TGTGCCAGCAGCTTCCCCGGGACAGATGGGGGGGAGCTGTTTTTT; cdr3_aa: CASSFPGTDGGELFF
clone_size: few; j_call: TRBJ1-1; d_call: .; v_call: TRBV30; cdr3_nt: TGTGCCTGGAGCGATGTGGGTTCCCTAAGCCACACTGAAGCTTTCTTT; cdr3_aa: CAWSDVGSLSHTEAFF
clone_size: .; j_call: TRBJ1-1; d_call: .; v_call: TRBV4-2; cdr3_nt: TGTGCCAGCAGCCAACCCGGCACCTTGAACACTGAAGCTTTCTTT; cdr3_aa: CASSQPGTLNTEAFF
clone_size: .; j_call: TRBJ1-2; d_call: .; v_call: TRBV28; cdr3_nt: TGTGCCAGCAATCCGATTAGCAACTATGGCTACACCTTC; cdr3_aa: CASNPISNYGYTF
clone_size: few; j_call: TRBJ2-7; d_call: .; v_call: TRBV6-1; cdr3_nt: TGTGCCAGCAGTGAGGGGGCACTCTACGAGCAGTACTTC; cdr3_aa: CASSEGALYEQYF
clone_size: .; j_call: TRBJ1-5; d_call: .; v_call: TRBV27; cdr3_nt: TGTGCCAGCGGACTACAGGGATACAATCAGCCCCAGCATTTT; cdr3_aa: CASGLQGYNQPQHF
clone_size: .; j_call: TRBJ2-1; d_call: .; v_call: TRBV6-5; cdr3_nt: TGTGCCAGCAGTACGTCCGACTACAATGAGCAGTTCTTC; cdr3_aa: CASSTSDYNEQFF
clone_size: .; j_call: TRBJ1-2; d_call: TRBD1; v_call: TRBV2; cdr3_nt: TGTGCCAGCGGGTACGGGGACAGGGCTTACTACACCTTC; cdr3_aa: CASGYGDRAYYTF
clone_size: .; j_call: TRBJ1-1; d_call: .; v_call: TRBV7-9; cdr3_nt: TGTGCCAGCAGCTTAGCAGGTCGGGGGGGTCTCACTGAAGCTTTCTTT; cdr3_aa: CASSLAGRGGLTEAFF
clone_size: .; j_call: TRBJ1-6; d_call: TRBD1; v_call: TRBV5-4; cdr3_nt: TGTGCCAGCAGCATGGACAGGGGGCTGCATTCACCCCTCCACTTT; cdr3_aa: CASSMDRGLHSPLHF
clone_size: .; j_call: TRBJ1-6; d_call: .; v_call: TRBV19; cdr3_nt: TGTGCCAGTAGTATAAGCCAGGGATATTCACCCCTCCACTTT; cdr3_aa: CASSISQGYSPLHF
clone_size: .; j_call: TRBJ2-7; d_call: TRBD1; v_call: TRBV19; cdr3_nt: TGTGCCAGTAGTCCGACAGGGGCTGCCACTTACGAGCAGTACTTC; cdr3_aa: CASSPTGAATYEQYF
clone_size: .; j_call: TRBJ2-1; d_call: TRBD2; v_call: TRBV11-1; cdr3_nt: TGTGCCAGCAGCCAGGAGCGGGACCCTGGGTTCTTC; cdr3_aa: CASSQERDPGFF
clone_size: .; j_call: TRBJ2-5; d_call: TRBD2; v_call: TRBV28; cdr3_nt: TGTGCCAGCAGTACCGAGCGGGAGAGAGTAGGAGAGACCCAGTACTTC; cdr3_aa: CASSTERERVGETQYF
clone_size: .; j_call: TRBJ1-3; d_call: .; v_call: TRBV28; cdr3_nt: TGTGCCAGCAGCCCCGGGTGGGCCTCTGGAAACACCATATATTTT; cdr3_aa: CASSPGWASGNTIYF
clone_size: .; j_call: TRBJ2-7; d_call: .; v_call: TRBV6-5; cdr3_nt: TGTGCCAGCAGTTATGGTCTAGGGTTGGCGGGCGAGCAGTACTTC; cdr3_aa: CASSYGLGLAGEQYF
clone_size: few; j_call: TRBJ2-7; d_call: .; v_call: TRBV6-5; cdr3_nt: TGTGCCAGCAGTTACTCCCAATTTGCGGTCGAGCAGTACTTC; cdr3_aa: CASSYSQFAVEQYF